A selection of T cell receptor beta chains follows, all from one sample in a study of beta chain features in type 1 diabetes. Profiled with immunoSEQ multiplex PCR; TCRdb holds only in-frame clones, not every one. The sample carries about 320,000 clones, approximately 15% recorded once. Sample: central memory CD4+ T cells from blood. These receptors all come from a man aged 30 to 45 in good health. CDR3s include the opening cysteine and the closing phenylalanine or tryptophan. D genes are given only for firm matches. Some rows mark clone size as missing; the rest say once, few, many or name a class of expanded clone.

v_gene: TRBV29-1
abundance: few
j_gene: TRBJ1-1
d_gene: TRBD1
CDR3nt: TGCAGCGCCAATCCGGGACAGGAGCCCAAAGCTTTCTTT
CDR3aa: CSANPGQEPKAFF

v_gene: TRBV5-4
abundance: .
j_gene: TRBJ1-2
d_gene: TRBD1
CDR3nt: TGTGCCAGCAGCTTGCCACGACAGGGTACTCTATATGGCTACACCTTC
CDR3aa: CASSLPRQGTLYGYTF

v_gene: TRBV9
abundance: few
j_gene: TRBJ2-7
d_gene: TRBD2
CDR3nt: TGTGCCAGCAGCCCTCGGGGGAGCGGGGGGGCCTACGAGCAGTACTTC
CDR3aa: CASSPRGSGGAYEQYF

v_gene: TRBV5-1
abundance: many
j_gene: TRBJ2-1
d_gene: TRBD1
CDR3nt: TGCGCCAGCGGACAGGGCCCCTACAATGAGCAGTTCTTC
CDR3aa: CASGQGPYNEQFF

v_gene: TRBV7-2
abundance: .
j_gene: TRBJ2-2
d_gene: TRBD2
CDR3nt: TGTGCCAGCAGCTTAAGGACTAGCGGGAGGAGACACACCGGGGAGCTGTTTTTT
CDR3aa: CASSLRTSGRRHTGELFF

v_gene: TRBV6-1
abundance: few
j_gene: TRBJ2-3
d_gene: .
CDR3nt: TGTGCCAGCAGAGGTCTAACCACAGATACGCAGTATTTT
CDR3aa: CASRGLTTDTQYF

v_gene: TRBV29-1
abundance: few
j_gene: TRBJ2-3
d_gene: TRBD1
CDR3nt: TGCAGCGTTGAACAGGGGGCAGATACGCAGTATTTT
CDR3aa: CSVEQGADTQYF

v_gene: TRBV4-3
abundance: .
j_gene: TRBJ2-7
d_gene: TRBD2
CDR3nt: TGCGCCAGCAGCCAAGACGCTAGCGGAAAATTTAACGAGCAGTACTTC
CDR3aa: CASSQDASGKFNEQYF

v_gene: TRBV7-6
abundance: .
j_gene: TRBJ2-6
d_gene: TRBD2
CDR3nt: TGTGCCAGCAGCTTAGGCCTAGCGGGAGCAACCGGGGCCAACGTCCTGACTTTC
CDR3aa: CASSLGLAGATGANVLTF

v_gene: TRBV25-1
abundance: few
j_gene: TRBJ1-1
d_gene: .
CDR3nt: TGTGCCAGCAGTGAACGGCACACTGAAGCTTTCTTT
CDR3aa: CASSERHTEAFF

v_gene: TRBV20-1
abundance: few
j_gene: TRBJ2-3
d_gene: .
CDR3nt: TGCAGTGCTAGTAGACCAGATACGCAGTATTTT
CDR3aa: CSASRPDTQYF

v_gene: TRBV6-1
abundance: .
j_gene: TRBJ2-2
d_gene: .
CDR3nt: TGTGCCAGCAGTCTGAAGGGCGGCACCGGGGAGCTGTTTTTT
CDR3aa: CASSLKGGTGELFF

v_gene: TRBV7-7
abundance: few
j_gene: TRBJ2-3
d_gene: TRBD2
CDR3nt: TGTGCTAGCAGCGCCACTAGCGGGAGCACAGATACGCAGTATTTT
CDR3aa: CASSATSGSTDTQYF

v_gene: TRBV6-6
abundance: .
j_gene: TRBJ2-3
d_gene: .
CDR3nt: TGTGCCAGCAGCCCGGGGGACACGGGGACAGATACGCAGTATTTT
CDR3aa: CASSPGDTGTDTQYF

v_gene: TRBV5-1
abundance: few
j_gene: TRBJ2-1
d_gene: TRBD2
CDR3nt: TGCGCCAGCAGCTTTAGCGGGAGCGGGCACAATGAGCAGTTCTTC
CDR3aa: CASSFSGSGHNEQFF

v_gene: TRBV20-1
abundance: few
j_gene: TRBJ2-3
d_gene: .
CDR3nt: TGCAGTGCTGCTGACGCTAATACGCAGTATTTT
CDR3aa: CSAADANTQYF

v_gene: TRBV29-1
abundance: .
j_gene: TRBJ1-2
d_gene: .
CDR3nt: TGCAGCGTTGGGGCAGAATATGGCTACACCTTC
CDR3aa: CSVGAEYGYTF

v_gene: TRBV27
abundance: few
j_gene: TRBJ2-7
d_gene: TRBD1
CDR3nt: TGTGCCAGCAGTTTACGGACAGGGGGCGGGATTACCTACGAGCAGTACTTC
CDR3aa: CASSLRTGGGITYEQYF

v_gene: TRBV7-2
abundance: few
j_gene: TRBJ2-1
d_gene: TRBD2
CDR3nt: TGTGCCAGCAGCTTCGGGAGGGCCGTCTACAATGAGCAGTTCTTC
CDR3aa: CASSFGRAVYNEQFF

v_gene: TRBV7-2
abundance: few
j_gene: TRBJ2-1
d_gene: .
CDR3nt: TGTGCCAGCAGCTTAACAAAAAATGAGCAGTTCTTC
CDR3aa: CASSLTKNEQFF

v_gene: TRBV7-3
abundance: .
j_gene: TRBJ2-5
d_gene: .
CDR3nt: TGTGCCAGCAGCTTAAACGCGGCGGAGACCCAGTACTTC
CDR3aa: CASSLNAAETQYF

v_gene: TRBV7-8
abundance: .
j_gene: TRBJ2-7
d_gene: .
CDR3nt: TGTGCCAGCAGCTTAGCTAGCCGTAACTACGAGCAGTACTTC
CDR3aa: CASSLASRNYEQYF

v_gene: TRBV2
abundance: .
j_gene: TRBJ2-1
d_gene: .
CDR3nt: TGTGCCAGCATAAACAGGAGAGGGAAGAATGAGCAGTTCTTC
CDR3aa: CASINRRGKNEQFF

v_gene: TRBV5-5
abundance: few
j_gene: TRBJ1-1
d_gene: .
CDR3nt: TGTGCCACCGTGGGTCCGAACACTGAAGCTTTCTTT
CDR3aa: CATVGPNTEAFF

v_gene: TRBV7-2
abundance: few
j_gene: TRBJ2-1
d_gene: .
CDR3nt: TGTGCCAGCAGCTTAGCGGGCCGCTCCTACAATGAGCAGTTCTTC
CDR3aa: CASSLAGRSYNEQFF

v_gene: TRBV15
abundance: .
j_gene: TRBJ2-3
d_gene: TRBD2
CDR3nt: TGTGCCACCAGCAAAAGCCTAGCGGGGGCCACAGATACGCAGTATTTT
CDR3aa: CATSKSLAGATDTQYF

v_gene: TRBV5-6
abundance: few
j_gene: TRBJ2-3
d_gene: .
CDR3nt: TGTGCCAGCAGCGAACTAGTGGATACGCAGTATTTT
CDR3aa: CASSELVDTQYF

v_gene: TRBV7-2
abundance: many
j_gene: TRBJ2-5
d_gene: TRBD2
CDR3nt: TGTGCCAGCAGCTTAGTGTTAGCGGGGGGGGTCAGGACCCAGTACTTC
CDR3aa: CASSLVLAGGVRTQYF

v_gene: TRBV9
abundance: few
j_gene: TRBJ2-1
d_gene: .
CDR3nt: TGTGCCAGCAGCGTAGCTGGCGATGAGCAGTTCTTC
CDR3aa: CASSVAGDEQFF

v_gene: TRBV9
abundance: .
j_gene: TRBJ2-3
d_gene: TRBD2
CDR3nt: TGTGCCAGCAGCGTGAGCGGGAGAGCAGATACGCAGTATTTT
CDR3aa: CASSVSGRADTQYF

v_gene: TRBV2
abundance: .
j_gene: TRBJ1-1
d_gene: TRBD1
CDR3nt: TGTGCCAGCGTGGACAGGGTCACTGAAGCTTTCTTT
CDR3aa: CASVDRVTEAFF

v_gene: TRBV5-4
abundance: few
j_gene: TRBJ2-3
d_gene: TRBD2
CDR3nt: TGTGCCAGCAGCTTGGGACTAGCGGGAGATACGCAGTATTTT
CDR3aa: CASSLGLAGDTQYF

v_gene: TRBV11-2
abundance: few
j_gene: TRBJ2-2
d_gene: .
CDR3nt: TGTGCCAGCAGCTTACAGAGGGGTGGCCGGGAGCTGTTTTTT
CDR3aa: CASSLQRGGRELFF

v_gene: TRBV25-1
abundance: few
j_gene: TRBJ2-3
d_gene: TRBD2
CDR3nt: TGTGCCAGCAGTGGACTAGCGGGGGGGCCAGATACGCAGTATTTT
CDR3aa: CASSGLAGGPDTQYF